Only one count was recorded for the clone carrying this TCR beta chain. Its antigen is not identified. The data belong to a study of OX40 agonist ivuxolimab in advanced cancers. The CDR3 totals 15 residues. V shed 6 bases, J shed 6 bases, and the junction held 6 bases outside the gene matches. The germline V gene has CDR1 MNHNS and CDR2 SASEGT. Findings and caveats of the study: Low levels of normalized T-cell clonal expansion also appeared in some nonresponders.

The protocol was immunoSEQ multiplex PCR, while the TCRdb copy is restricted to in-frame clones and leaves out a portion. The table lists 15,000 to 20,000 clones, roughly 80% of them singletons. The receptor was derived from an adult with an advanced solid tumor such as melanoma, head and neck, liver or kidney cancer. The sequencing here drew on CD4+ or CD8+ T cells sorted from blood, taken in a trial of the OX40 agonist ivuxolimab. The V call is TRBV6-1, the J call TRBJ1-5; 12 nucleotides match TRBD1. The CDR3 spells CASSAGDRGLQPQHF. For the CDR3, the DNA is TGTGCCAGCAGCGCCGGGGACAGGGGGCTTCAGCCCCAGCATTTT.